The 29 T cell receptor beta chains presented below share a single source sample, sequenced in a study of T-cell memory formation after mild COVID-19. TCRdb itself ran the 5' RACE reads through MiXCR, one entry per CDR3 protein. The table records about 200,000 distinct CDR3 sequences, 7.5% to 10% of them present only once. Material for sequencing was PBMCs or a T cell subset sorted from them (not recorded which). All receptors come from a man aged 18 to 29 who had mild COVID-19 (a few samples of this study predate the infection). Cell type and time point are not known.

V is TRBV6-2 or TRBV6-3 and J is TRBJ2-7, with TRBD1 matching 7 bases. The CDR3 runs to 13 residues. Germline CDR1 and CDR2: MNHEY and SVGEGT. Germline trimming cut 10 bases from V and 3 bases from J; bases unmatched to any gene: 9. The chain's CDR3 is CATVRQGFYEQYF. The CDR3 nucleotides are TGTGCCACCGTTAGACAGGGATTCTACGAGCAGTACTTC.

A few counts support this clonotype. V is TRBV19 and J is TRBJ2-5, with TRBD2 identical over 8 bases. CDR3 size: 14 residues. With 5 bases clipped from V and 7 bases from J, the junction kept 9 bases outside the gene matches. The germline V gene has CDR1 LNHDA and CDR2 SQIVND (reference sequence). CDR3 protein: CASSATGLEGTQYF. Written as DNA, the CDR3 is TGTGCCAGTAGTGCGACGGGACTAGAGGGGACCCAGTACTTC. The full variable domain, with the rest looked up from reference TRBV19 and TRBJ2-5, is DGGITQSPKYLFRKEGQNVTLSCEQNLNHDAMYWYRQDPGQGLRLIYYSQIVNDFQKGDIAEGYSVSREKKESFPLTVTSAQKNPTAFYLCASSATGLEGTQYFGPGTRLLVL.

This clonotype was seen many times. The chain combines TRBV5-1 with TRBJ2-1; 7 bases align to TRBD2. With V trimmed by 7 bases and J by 2 bases, 9 bases remained unmatched. Germline V gives CDR1 SGHRS, CDR2 YFSETQ. This CDR3 has 15 residues. CDR3 amino acids: CASSSGGGAYNEQFF. The CDR3 DNA reads as TGCGCCAGCTCATCTGGGGGGGGTGCCTACAATGAGCAGTTCTTC.

This clonotype was recorded many times. This chain joins TRBV5-1 and TRBJ1-3, with D perhaps matching TRBD1 (5 bases). Germline CDR1 and CDR2: SGHRS and YFSETQ. The CDR3 contains 16 residues. V was clipped by 6 bases and J by 4 bases, with 20 bases between them. The CDR3 nucleotides read TGCGCCAGCACCCGGGACGGATCTGTCCTAGGAAACACCATATATTTT. As protein: CASTRDGSVLGNTIYF.

This clonotype has just a few counts. The V call is TRBV7-6, the J call TRBJ1-5; D gene unclear. The CDR3 runs 12 residues. Germline loops: CDR1 SGHVS, CDR2 FNYEAQ. Between the trimmed V and J ends, which lost 6 bases and 9 bases, there was a span of 12 bases. This CDR3 is CASSHRSGPQHF. The CDR3 coding sequence is TGTGCCAGCAGTCACAGAAGCGGGCCCCAGCATTTT.

This rearrangement joins TRBV5-4 to TRBJ2-1; unclear D gene. The V end lost 4 bases, the J end lost 6 bases, and 8 bases lay between the germline ends. This CDR3 is built from 12 residues. Germline CDR1 is SGHNT and CDR2 is YYREEE (reference sequence). CDR3 in amino acids: CASSHTRNEQFF. The CDR3 DNA is TGTGCCAGCAGCCACACACGCAATGAGCAGTTCTTC.

This clonotype was seen ten or more times. This CDR3 reads CASSQWASRSNTEAFF. Written as DNA, the CDR3 is TGCGCCAGCAGCCAATGGGCGAGCAGATCGAACACTGAAGCTTTCTTT. The rearrangement uses TRBV4-3 and TRBJ1-1; no clear D gene. The CDR3 totals 16 residues. The germline V and J ends were trimmed by 2 bases and 1 base, with 14 bases remaining between them. Germline CDR1 and CDR2: LGHNA and YSLEER.

This clonotype has a handful of counts. This chain joins TRBV19 and TRBJ1-4; 8 bases fit TRBD1. The CDR3 is 13 residues long. The trim removed 6 bases at V and 8 bases at J, leaving 5 bases unmatched. From germline, CDR1 is LNHDA and CDR2 SQIVND (reference sequence). CDR3 loop: CASSRRGQEKLFF. DNA of the CDR3: TGTGCCAGTAGCCGCAGGGGGCAAGAAAAACTGTTTTTT. Full variable domain (rest looked up from reference TRBV19 and TRBJ1-4): DGGITQSPKYLFRKEGQNVTLSCEQNLNHDAMYWYRQDPGQGLRLIYYSQIVNDFQKGDIAEGYSVSREKKESFPLTVTSAQKNPTAFYLCASSRRGQEKLFFGSGTQLSVL.

This clonotype turned up a few times. The V and J genes are TRBV12-3 or TRBV12-4 and TRBJ2-7; 7 nucleotides match TRBD1. V shed 3 bases and J 2 bases; nucleotides not matched to a gene: 4. There are 14 residues in the CDR3. For the CDR3, the DNA is TGTGCCAGCAGTTTCTCGGACAGGACCTACGAGCAGTACTTC. As protein: CASSFSDRTYEQYF.

This clonotype has only a few counts. The chain is built from TRBV3-1 and TRBJ1-1, with D possibly matching TRBD1 (5 bases). The CDR3 is 14 amino acids. With 0 bases removed from V and 1 base from J, the gap between germline ends came to 6 bases. Germline loops: CDR1 LGHDT, CDR2 YNNKEL (reference sequence). The CDR3 DNA reads TGTGCCAGCAGCCAAGAAGACAGGAACACTGAAGCTTTCTTT. It is translated as CASSQEDRNTEAFF.

This clonotype appeared many times. V usage is TRBV6-2 or TRBV6-3 and J usage is TRBJ2-1; D may correspond to TRBD1 or TRBD2 (7 bases each). The V gene's germline CDR1 is MNHEY and CDR2 SVGEGT. The CDR3 is 14 amino acids. Trimming cost V 6 bases and J 13 bases, with 22 bases left between them. CDR3 nucleotide sequence: TGTGCCAGCAGCCAACGGGGAGGGGGCGCCCCACAGTTCTTC. This gives the protein CASSQRGGGAPQFF.

This clonotype was seen ten or more times. This chain connects TRBV19 to TRBJ2-1; 7 bases align to TRBD1. The CDR3 runs to 15 residues. CDR1 is LNHDA, CDR2 SQIVND, per germline (reference sequence). Trimming took 4 bases from V and 7 from J; bases not matched to a gene: 10. CDR3 protein: CASSTTGTDFNEQFF. CDR3 nucleotides: TGTGCCAGTAGTACGACCGGGACAGACTTTAATGAGCAGTTCTTC. The entire variable domain, with the rest obtained from reference TRBV19 and TRBJ2-1, is as follows: DGGITQSPKYLFRKEGQNVTLSCEQNLNHDAMYWYRQDPGQGLRLIYYSQIVNDFQKGDIAEGYSVSREKKESFPLTVTSAQKNPTAFYLCASSTTGTDFNEQFFGPGTRLTVL.

This chain links TRBV5-1 with TRBJ1-1, with 9 bases that match TRBD1. The CDR3 spans 14 residues. Trimming removed 4 bases from V and 5 bases from J; junction bases left unmatched: 6. Per germline, CDR1 SGHRS and CDR2 YFSETQ. The CDR3 loop is CASSTDRGGTEAFF. For the CDR3, the DNA is TGCGCCAGCAGCACGGACAGGGGCGGAACTGAAGCTTTCTTT.

The sample holds a few counts of this clonotype. This chain connects TRBV12-3 or TRBV12-4 to TRBJ2-7; possibly TRBD2 for D (6 bases). The CDR3 length is 15 residues. V dropped 5 bases and J dropped 2 bases, with 16 bases sitting between them. CDR3 coding DNA: TGTGCCAGCAGTGTGTCGGGGGTTGCAGCCTACGAGCAGTACTTC. This sequence encodes CASSVSGVAAYEQYF.

The genes are TRBV7-2 and TRBJ1-5; 7 bases are a match to TRBD1. V lost 3 bases, J lost 5 bases, and 7 bases stayed unmatched. CDR1 SGHTA and CDR2 FQGNSA come from the germline V gene. This CDR3 comprises 15 residues. CDR3 protein: CASSFNRGNDQPQHF. CDR3 sequence (DNA): TGTGCCAGCAGCTTTAACAGGGGTAACGATCAGCCCCAGCATTTT.

This clonotype was detected ten times or more. V gene TRBV5-6 combines with J gene TRBJ2-5; possibly TRBD1 or TRBD2 for D (5 bases each). The CDR3 extends over 14 amino acids. Between the trimmed V and J ends, which lost 2 bases and 5 bases, there was a span of 13 bases. Germline-derived CDR1 and CDR2 are SGHDT and YYEEEE. The CDR3 DNA reads TGTGCCAGCAGCTTCGGGGCCATGTGGGAGACCCAGTACTTC. This gives the protein CASSFGAMWETQYF.

This chain joins TRBV19 and TRBJ2-3; no definite D call. Germline V gene sequence: CDR1 LNHDA, CDR2 SQIVND (reference sequence). The CDR3 has 13 residues. Between the trimmed V and J ends, which lost 3 bases and 2 bases, there was a span of 6 bases. DNA of the CDR3: TGTGCCAGTAGTATCCGACACACAGATACGCAGTATTTT. Translation gives CASSIRHTDTQYF.

The chain combines TRBV7-3 with TRBJ1-2; no clear D gene. The CDR3 has 16 amino acids. V lost 2 bases, J lost 2 bases, and 15 bases lay in between. Germline V lookup: CDR1 SGHTA, CDR2 FQGTGA. CDR3 sequence: CASSLGGLGSNYGYTF. CDR3 DNA: TGTGCCAGCAGCTTAGGTGGTTTGGGCTCCAACTATGGCTACACCTTC.

This chain uses TRBV5-6 with TRBJ1-3; D not certain. Trimming removed 2 bases at V and 0 bases at J, with 12 bases between. The CDR3 totals 16 residues. Germline CDR1 SGHDT, CDR2 YYEEEE. CDR3 loop: CASSLHAGASGNTIYF. DNA for the CDR3: TGTGCCAGCAGCTTACATGCCGGAGCCTCTGGAAACACCATATATTTT.

This clonotype was seen a handful of times. The J gene is TRBJ2-6, the V gene TRBV5-6, with D unresolved. Germline V CDR1 and CDR2: SGHDT, YYEEEE. The germline V and J ends were trimmed by 0 bases and 0 bases, with 7 bases remaining between them. This CDR3 has 16 residues. The CDR3 loop is CASSLEQHSGANVLTF. The CDR3 coding sequence is TGTGCCAGCAGCTTGGAACAGCACTCTGGGGCCAACGTCCTGACTTTC.

In this sample, this clonotype turned up a few times. This chain connects TRBV20-1 to TRBJ2-5; TRBD2 matches 10 bases. V was clipped by 6 bases and J by 2 bases; unmatched bases: 9. The CDR3 runs 15 residues. Germline CDR1 and CDR2: DFQATT and SNEGSKA (reference sequence). For the CDR3, the DNA is TGCAGTGCCCTAGGGCCTAGCGGGGGTCAAGAGACCCAGTACTTC. Amino acid sequence: CSALGPSGGQETQYF.

The chain uses TRBV20-1 and TRBJ1-5; D gene ambiguous. Germline V gene lookup returns CDR1 DFQATT and CDR2 SNEGSKA (reference sequence). This CDR3 spans 15 amino acids. V was trimmed by 3 bases and J by 3 bases, leaving 15 bases between them. The CDR3 reads CSARAPNGFNQPQHF. The CDR3, as DNA: TGCAGTGCTAGGGCCCCGAACGGCTTCAATCAGCCCCAGCATTTT.

The rearrangement joins TRBV7-9 to TRBJ1-5; unclear D gene. The CDR3 is 12 residues long. Germline values: CDR1 SEHNR, CDR2 FQNEAQ (reference sequence). V lost 5 bases and J 5 bases, leaving 7 bases between the germline ends. The CDR3 here is CASSAGDQPQHF. In DNA form, the CDR3 reads TGTGCCAGCAGCGCGGGCGATCAGCCCCAGCATTTT.

This chain joins TRBV9 and TRBJ2-1, with TRBD2 identical over 10 bases. V dropped 4 bases and J dropped 12; count of bases not matched to a gene: 16. CDR3 length equals 16 residues. Per the germline V gene, CDR1 is SGDLS and CDR2 is YYNGEE. CDR3 nucleotides: TGTGCCAGCAGCCAAAATCGAGCGGGGGGGCTGCTCGGGCAGTTCTTC. Amino acids: CASSQNRAGGLLGQFF. The whole variable domain, remainder taken from reference TRBV9 and TRBJ2-1, is DSGVTQTPKHLITATGQRVTLRCSPRSGDLSVYWYQQSLDQGLQFLIQYYNGEERAKGNILERFSAQQFPDLHSELNLSSLELGDSALYFCASSQNRAGGLLGQFFGPGTRLTVL.

This clonotype was counted between two and nine times. The chain links TRBV5-1 to TRBJ1-1; possible D gene TRBD1, 6 bases. This CDR3 contains 13 residues. Looked up from germline, CDR1 is SGHRS and CDR2 is YFSETQ. Trimming removed 2 bases at V and 11 bases at J, with 16 bases between. DNA of the CDR3: TGCGCCAGCAGCTTAAAATTGGACAGTAAGGCTTTCTTT. It yields the protein CASSLKLDSKAFF.

The chain is built from TRBV20-1 and TRBJ1-5; the D is unclear. Germline V lookup: CDR1 DFQATT, CDR2 SNEGSKA (reference sequence). The CDR3 is 16 amino acids. V was pared by 0 bases and J by 1 base, with 13 bases between. CDR3: CSARDSGRQSNQPQHF. The CDR3 DNA reads as TGCAGTGCTAGAGATAGCGGCCGACAAAGCAATCAGCCCCAGCATTTT.

This chain joins TRBV25-1 and TRBJ1-1; D is possibly TRBD1 (6 bases). This CDR3 has 14 amino acids. Germline V gives CDR1 MGHDK, CDR2 SYGVNS. The V end was cut by 5 bases, the J end by 0 bases, with 10 bases between. Here the CDR3 reads CASSFAGVNTEAFF. Written as DNA, the CDR3 is TGTGCCAGCAGTTTTGCAGGGGTGAACACTGAAGCTTTCTTT.

A few counts support this clonotype. This rearrangement joins TRBV5-1 to TRBJ1-2; D is perhaps TRBD1 (6 bases). The CDR3 is 15 amino acids. Trimming stripped 5 bases from V and 3 bases from J, with 17 bases between. Germline V CDR1 and CDR2: SGHRS, YFSETQ. The CDR3, as DNA: TGCGCCAGCAGTGAGACAGGAGAATTGTACTATGGCTACACCTTC. It encodes CASSETGELYYGYTF.

CDR3 coding DNA: TGTGCCAGCAAAATAGACCCGGATTTTGAAGCTTTCTTT. Protein: CASKIDPDFEAFF. This chain connects TRBV2 to TRBJ1-1; no reliable D call. Between the trimmed V and J ends, which lost 7 bases and 7 bases, there was a span of 16 bases. Germline assignment: CDR1 SNHLY and CDR2 FYNNEI. The CDR3 contains 13 residues.